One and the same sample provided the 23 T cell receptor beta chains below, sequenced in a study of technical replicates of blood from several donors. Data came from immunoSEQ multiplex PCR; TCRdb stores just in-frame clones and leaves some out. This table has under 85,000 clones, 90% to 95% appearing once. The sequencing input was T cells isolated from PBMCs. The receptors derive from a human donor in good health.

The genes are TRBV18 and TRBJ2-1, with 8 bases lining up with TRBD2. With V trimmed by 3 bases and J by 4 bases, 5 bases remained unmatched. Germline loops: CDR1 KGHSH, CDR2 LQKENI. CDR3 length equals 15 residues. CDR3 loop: CASSPRGAAYNEQFF. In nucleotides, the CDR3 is TGTGCCAGCTCACCGCGGGGGGCGGCATACAATGAGCAGTTCTTC.

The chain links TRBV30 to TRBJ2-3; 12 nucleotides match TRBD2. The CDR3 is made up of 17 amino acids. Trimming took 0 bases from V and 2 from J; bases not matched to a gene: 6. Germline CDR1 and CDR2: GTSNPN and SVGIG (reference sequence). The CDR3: CAWSVGGTSGPTDTQYF. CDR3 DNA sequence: TGTGCCTGGAGTGTAGGCGGGACTAGCGGGCCCACAGATACGCAGTATTTT.

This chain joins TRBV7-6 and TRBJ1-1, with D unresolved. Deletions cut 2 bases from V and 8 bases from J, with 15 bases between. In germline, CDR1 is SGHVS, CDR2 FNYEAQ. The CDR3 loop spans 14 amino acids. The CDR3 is CASSLRSLGSEAFF. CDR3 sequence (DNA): TGTGCCAGCAGCTTACGGAGCCTCGGTAGCGAAGCTTTCTTT.

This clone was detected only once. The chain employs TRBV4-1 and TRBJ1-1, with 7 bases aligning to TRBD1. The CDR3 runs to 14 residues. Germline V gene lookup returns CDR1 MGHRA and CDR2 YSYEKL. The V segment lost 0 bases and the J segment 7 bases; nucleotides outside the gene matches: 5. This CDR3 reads CASSQERRGNEAFF. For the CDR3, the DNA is TGCGCCAGCAGCCAAGAGCGCAGGGGGAATGAAGCTTTCTTT.

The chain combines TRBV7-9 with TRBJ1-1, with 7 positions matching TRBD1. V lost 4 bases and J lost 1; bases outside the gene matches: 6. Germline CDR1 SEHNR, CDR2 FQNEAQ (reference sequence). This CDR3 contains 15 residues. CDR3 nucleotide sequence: TGTGCCAGCAGCTCCTACAGGGGCCCGAACACTGAAGCTTTCTTT. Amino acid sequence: CASSSYRGPNTEAFF.

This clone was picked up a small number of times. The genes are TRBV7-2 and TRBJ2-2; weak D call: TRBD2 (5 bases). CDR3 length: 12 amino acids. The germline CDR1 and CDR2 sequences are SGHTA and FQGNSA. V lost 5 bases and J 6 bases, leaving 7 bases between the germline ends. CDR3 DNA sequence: TGTGCCAGCAGCCTGGAGGCCGGGGAGCTGTTTTTT. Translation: CASSLEAGELFF.

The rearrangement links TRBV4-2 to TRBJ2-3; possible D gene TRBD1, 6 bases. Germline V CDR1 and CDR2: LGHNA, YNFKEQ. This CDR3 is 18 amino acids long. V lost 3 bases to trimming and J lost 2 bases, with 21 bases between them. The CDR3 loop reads CASSQERPGQGNTDTQYF. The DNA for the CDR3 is TGTGCCAGCAGCCAGGAAAGACCTGGGCAGGGGAACACAGATACGCAGTATTTT.

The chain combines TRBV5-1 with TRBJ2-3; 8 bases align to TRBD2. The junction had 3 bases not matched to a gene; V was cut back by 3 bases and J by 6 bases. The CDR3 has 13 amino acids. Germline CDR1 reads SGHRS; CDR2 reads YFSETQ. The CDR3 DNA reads TGCGCCAGCAGCTCGAGCGGGAGCGATACGCAGTATTTT. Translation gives CASSSSGSDTQYF.

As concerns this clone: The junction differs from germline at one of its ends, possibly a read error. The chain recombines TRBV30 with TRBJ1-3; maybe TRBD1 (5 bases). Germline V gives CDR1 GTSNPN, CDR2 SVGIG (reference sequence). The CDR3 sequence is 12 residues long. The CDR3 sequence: CAWLSDPGTAGF. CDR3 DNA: TGTGCCTGGTTAAGTGACCCCGGGACTGCTGGTTTT.

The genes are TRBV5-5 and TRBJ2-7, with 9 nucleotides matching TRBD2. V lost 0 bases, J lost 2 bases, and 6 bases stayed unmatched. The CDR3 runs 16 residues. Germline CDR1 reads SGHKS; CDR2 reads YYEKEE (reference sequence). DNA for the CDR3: TGTGCCAGCAGCTTGGGTCCCCTAGCGGGAACCTACGAGCAGTACTTC. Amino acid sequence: CASSLGPLAGTYEQYF.

The CDR3 protein is CASSRDSSNQPQHF. For the CDR3, the DNA is TGTGCCAGTAGCAGAGACAGCAGCAATCAGCCCCAGCATTTT. J is TRBJ1-5 and V is TRBV19; a weak D match, TRBD1 (5 bases). CDR3 size: 14 residues. V gave up 6 bases and J gave up 1 base, with 10 bases separating them. The V gene's germline CDR1 is LNHDA and CDR2 SQIVND (reference sequence). Complete variable domain (other parts from reference TRBV19 and TRBJ1-5): DGGITQSPKYLFRKEGQNVTLSCEQNLNHDAMYWYRQDPGQGLRLIYYSQIVNDFQKGDIAEGYSVSREKKESFPLTVTSAQKNPTAFYLCASSRDSSNQPQHFGDGTRLSIL.

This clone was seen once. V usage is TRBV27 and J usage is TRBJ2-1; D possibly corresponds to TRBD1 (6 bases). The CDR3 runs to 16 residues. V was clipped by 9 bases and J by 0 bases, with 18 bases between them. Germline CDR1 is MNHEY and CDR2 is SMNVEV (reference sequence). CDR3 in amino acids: CASTHQGRSSYNEQFF. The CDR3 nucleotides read TGTGCCAGTACGCATCAGGGGCGGAGCTCCTACAATGAGCAGTTCTTC.

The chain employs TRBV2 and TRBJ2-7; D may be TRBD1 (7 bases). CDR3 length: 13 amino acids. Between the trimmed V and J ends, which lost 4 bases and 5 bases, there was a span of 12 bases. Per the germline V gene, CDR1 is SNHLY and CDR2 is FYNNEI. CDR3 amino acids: CASSAQGRNEQYF. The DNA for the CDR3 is TGTGCCAGCAGTGCACAGGGGAGGAACGAGCAGTACTTC.

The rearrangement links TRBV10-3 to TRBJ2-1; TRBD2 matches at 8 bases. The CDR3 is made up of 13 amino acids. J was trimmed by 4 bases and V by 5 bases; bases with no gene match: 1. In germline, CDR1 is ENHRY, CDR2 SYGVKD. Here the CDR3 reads CAISSGSYNEQFF. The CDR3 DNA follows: TGTGCCATCAGTAGCGGGAGTTACAATGAGCAGTTCTTC.

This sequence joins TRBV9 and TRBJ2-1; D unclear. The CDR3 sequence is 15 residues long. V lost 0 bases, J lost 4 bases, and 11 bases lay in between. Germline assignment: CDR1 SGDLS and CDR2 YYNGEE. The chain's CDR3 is CASSVGDFKYNEQFF. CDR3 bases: TGTGCCAGCAGCGTAGGCGACTTTAAGTACAATGAGCAGTTCTTC.

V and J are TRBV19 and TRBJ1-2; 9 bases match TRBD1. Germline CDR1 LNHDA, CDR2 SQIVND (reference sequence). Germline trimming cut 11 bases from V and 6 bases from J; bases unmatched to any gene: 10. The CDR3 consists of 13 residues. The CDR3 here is CAAKPGQGHGYTF. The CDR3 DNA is TGTGCCGCCAAACCGGGACAGGGCCATGGCTACACCTTC. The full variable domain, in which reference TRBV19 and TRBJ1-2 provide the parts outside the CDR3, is DGGITQSPKYLFRKEGQNVTLSCEQNLNHDAMYWYRQDPGQGLRLIYYSQIVNDFQKGDIAEGYSVSREKKESFPLTVTSAQKNPTAFYLCAAKPGQGHGYTFGSGTRLTVV.

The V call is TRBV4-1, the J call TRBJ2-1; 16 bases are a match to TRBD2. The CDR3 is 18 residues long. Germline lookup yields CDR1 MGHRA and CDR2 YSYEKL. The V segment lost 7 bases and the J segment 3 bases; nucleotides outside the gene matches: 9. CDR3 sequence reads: CASKGGLAGGISYNEQFF. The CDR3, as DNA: TGCGCCAGCAAAGGGGGACTAGCGGGAGGGATCAGCTACAATGAGCAGTTCTTC.

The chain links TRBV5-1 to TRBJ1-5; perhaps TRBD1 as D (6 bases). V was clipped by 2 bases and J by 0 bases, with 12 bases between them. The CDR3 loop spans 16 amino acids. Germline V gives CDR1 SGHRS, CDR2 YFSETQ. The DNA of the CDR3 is TGCGCCAGCAGCTTAGGGACAAGTAATAGCAATCAGCCCCAGCATTTT. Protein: CASSLGTSNSNQPQHF.

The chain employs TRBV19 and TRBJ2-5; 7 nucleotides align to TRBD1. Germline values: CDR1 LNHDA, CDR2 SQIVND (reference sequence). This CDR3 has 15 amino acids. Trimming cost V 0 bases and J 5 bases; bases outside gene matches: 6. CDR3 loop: CASSIDPRGRETQYF. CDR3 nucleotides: TGTGCCAGTAGTATAGATCCGAGGGGGCGGGAGACCCAGTACTTC.

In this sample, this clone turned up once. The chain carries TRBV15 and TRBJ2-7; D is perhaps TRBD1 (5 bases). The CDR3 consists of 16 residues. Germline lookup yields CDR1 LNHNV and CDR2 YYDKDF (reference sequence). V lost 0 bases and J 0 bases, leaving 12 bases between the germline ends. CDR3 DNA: TGTGCCACCAGCAGAGATAGGACAATGAGCTCCTACGAGCAGTACTTC. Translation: CATSRDRTMSSYEQYF.

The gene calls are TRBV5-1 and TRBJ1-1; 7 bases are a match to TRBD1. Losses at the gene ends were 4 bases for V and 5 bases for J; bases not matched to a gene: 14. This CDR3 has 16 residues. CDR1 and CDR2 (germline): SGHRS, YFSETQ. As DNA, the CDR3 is TGCGCCAGCAGCCAAGGGACAGTTCTCGGAGGGACTGAAGCTTTCTTT. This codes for CASSQGTVLGGTEAFF. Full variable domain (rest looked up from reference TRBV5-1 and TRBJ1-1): KAGVTQTPRYLIKTRGQQVTLSCSPISGHRSVSWYQQTPGQGLQFLFEYFSETQRNKGNFPGRFSGRQFSNSRSEMNVSTLELGDSALYLCASSQGTVLGGTEAFFGQGTRLTVV.

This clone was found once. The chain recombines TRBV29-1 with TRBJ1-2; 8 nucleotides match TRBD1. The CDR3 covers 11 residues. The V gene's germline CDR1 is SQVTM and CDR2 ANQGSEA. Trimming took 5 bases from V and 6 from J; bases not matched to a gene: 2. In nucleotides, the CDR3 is TGCAGCGTTCAGGGGGCGGATGGCTACACCTTC. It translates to CSVQGADGYTF.

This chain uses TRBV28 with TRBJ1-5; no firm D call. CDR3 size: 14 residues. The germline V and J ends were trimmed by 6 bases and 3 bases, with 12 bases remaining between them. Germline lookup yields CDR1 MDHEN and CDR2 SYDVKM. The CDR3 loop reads CASSSAGINQPQHF. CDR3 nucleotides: TGTGCCAGCAGCTCGGCGGGCATCAATCAGCCCCAGCATTTT.